This section outlines one T cell receptor (beta chain) sequence together with its context. These data belong to a study of patients and donors after allogeneic stem cell transplantation. TCRdb itself ran the RT-PCR reads through MiXCR, one entry per CDR3 protein. The sample lists roughly 250,000 distinct CDR3 sequences, about 14% occurring once. The CDR3 is 14 amino acids. The germline V gene has CDR1 KGHSH and CDR2 LQKENI. Trimming left V 2 bases short and J 6 bases short, with 11 bases between. The chain has TRBV18 and TRBJ1-5; perhaps TRBD1 as D (6 bases). The sequenced sample was blood, either unsorted or a sorted T cell fraction (not recorded which). This TCR derives from a human donor who was either an allogeneic HSCT recipient or a stem cell or donor lymphocyte infusion donor (not recorded which). It is not recorded whose cells these are; they may come from a transplant donor. The CDR3: CASSPSGAGQPQHF. The CDR3 region has the DNA TGTGCCAGCTCACCATCAGGGGCGGGTCAGCCCCAGCATTTT.